Sequencing of this T cell receptor beta chain was carried out in a study of blood T cell repertoires in COVID-19. Overall study: Some COVID-19 samples were acute and others convalescent; all came from the United States, Italy and Spain. The cDNA or gDNA used as material had been derived from T cells, B-cell-depleted T cells, or PBMCs.

Participant reports of clinical history set cohort assignment. Authors' analysis steps: Counts of nucleated cells, estimated from reference gene primer amplification, were obtained. Clones were read by immunoSEQ multiplex PCR, and TCRdb kept only the in-frame ones, dropping some. The V and J calls and clone size come from that table; D and trimming were worked out from the DNA. Altogether about 350,000 clones are present, approximately 89% being singletons, with the ten largest covering approximately 5.3%. In germline, CDR1 is GTSNPN, CDR2 SVGIG (reference sequence). The V gene end was trimmed by 3 bases and the J gene end by 7 bases; junction bases not matched to a gene: 6. The CDR3 sequence is 14 residues long.

This chain links TRBV30 with TRBJ1-5, with 10 bases that match TRBD1. The sequenced material came from PBMCs or T cells enriched from blood (not recorded which). The sequence derives from a woman in her twenties or thirties who had recovered from COVID-19. The CDR3 spells CAWRTGGAEQPQHF. As DNA, the CDR3 is TGTGCCTGGAGGACAGGGGGCGCGGAACAGCCCCAGCATTTT. Together with reference TRBV30 and TRBJ1-5, the CDR3 gives the full variable domain: SQTIHQWPATLVQPVGSPLSLECTVEGTSNPNLYWYRQAAGRGLQLLFYSVGIGQISSEVPQNLSASRPQDRQFILSSKKLLLSDSGFYLCAWRTGGAEQPQHFGDGTRLSIL.